One sample yielded the 8 T cell receptor beta chains listed below, sequenced in a study of chemoradiotherapy in HPV16-positive cancers (dated by TCRdb to between 2022 and 2023). Libraries were prepared through the immunoSEQ multiplex PCR assay. This is the immuneACCESS table as TCRdb keeps it, with only in-frame sequences that have V and J called. A part of the clones is gone; compared with another copy, unresolved V genes explain less than half, and the rest is unexplained. This sample holds roughly 1,400 clones; over 80% were observed only once. The ten largest clones capture around 5.8% of the sample. Specimen: tumor tissue, collected from a patient who underwent chemoradiotherapy. These receptor sequences come from a human donor with HPV-associated anogenital cancer.

The rearrangement joins TRBV7-3 to TRBJ2-3; D perhaps matches TRBD2 (6 bases). The CDR3 spans 15 residues. The V gene lost 8 bases and the J gene lost 0 bases, with 15 bases spanning the gap. CDR1 is SGHTA, CDR2 FQGTGA, per germline. The CDR3 region is CASATSGFSTDTQYF. CDR3 sequence (DNA): TGTGCCAGCGCTACCAGCGGGTTTAGCACAGATACGCAGTATTTT. Full variable domain (remainder filled in from reference TRBV7-3 and TRBJ2-3): GAGVSQTPSNKVTEKGKYVELRCDPISGHTALYWYRQSLGQGPEFLIYFQGTGAADDSGLPNDRFFAVRPEGSVSTLKIQRTERGDSAVYLCASATSGFSTDTQYFGPGTRLTVL.

The CDR3 DNA follows: TGTGCCATCAGTGAGTCCCCCCCTAGCGGGGGATCCTACAATGAGCAGTTCTTC. As protein: CAISESPPSGGSYNEQFF. The chain joins TRBV10-3 to TRBJ2-1, with TRBD2 identical over 10 bases. This CDR3 has 18 amino acids. The junction had 6 bases not matched to a gene; V was cut back by 0 bases and J by 1 base. Germline CDR1 is ENHRY and CDR2 is SYGVKD.

V is TRBV19 and J is TRBJ1-2; 8 positions match TRBD1. J lost 8 bases, V lost 6 bases, and 14 bases had no gene match. Germline CDR1 reads LNHDA; CDR2 reads SQIVND (reference sequence). CDR3 length: 15 residues. CDR3 in amino acids: CASRPGQGVSGGYTF. In DNA, the CDR3 is TGTGCCAGTAGACCCGGACAGGGCGTGTCGGGAGGCTACACCTTC.

The rearrangement uses TRBV4-3 and TRBJ2-7; possible D gene TRBD2, 5 bases. The CDR3 consists of 14 residues. V was pared by 4 bases and J by 7 bases, with 17 bases between. Germline V lookup: CDR1 LGHNA, CDR2 YSLEER. The CDR3 spells CASSPLGEPREQYF. The DNA for the CDR3 is TGCGCCAGCAGCCCCCTGGGAGAGCCTCGGGAGCAGTACTTC.

The rearrangement joins TRBV7-2 to TRBJ2-5; 7 nucleotides agree with TRBD1. The CDR3 extends over 14 amino acids. Germline V gene lookup returns CDR1 SGHTA and CDR2 FQGNSA. Trimming at V came to 3 bases and at J to 3 bases, leaving 4 bases not matched to a gene. DNA of the CDR3: TGTGCCAGCAGCTTTACAGGGGATAAAGAGACCCAGTACTTC. It specifies CASSFTGDKETQYF.

J is TRBJ2-7 and V is TRBV11-2, with 9 bases fitting TRBD1. This CDR3 contains 17 residues. Trimming took 1 base from V and 5 from J; bases not matched to a gene: 12. In germline, CDR1 is SGHAT, CDR2 FQNNGV. CDR3 nucleotides: TGTGCCAGCAGCTTAGTCTTAGCGACAGGGGGTGGGAACGAGCAGTACTTC. Its translation: CASSLVLATGGGNEQYF.

This chain links TRBV9 with TRBJ2-1; 9 bases align to TRBD2. The germline V gene encodes CDR1 SGDLS and CDR2 YYNGEE. With V trimmed by 0 bases and J by 6 bases, 7 bases remained unmatched. The CDR3 has 16 residues. The CDR3 region has the DNA TGTGCCAGCAGCGTAGATTGGCGGGGGGGTTCCAATGAGCAGTTCTTC. It codes for CASSVDWRGGSNEQFF.

The J gene is TRBJ1-4, the V gene TRBV5-6; TRBD1 matches 10 bases. V was clipped by 1 base and J by 7 bases; unmatched bases: 7. Germline-derived CDR1 and CDR2 are SGHDT and YYEEEE. The CDR3 loop spans 16 amino acids. CDR3 sequence reads: CASSLRPGTGVEKLFF. DNA for the CDR3: TGTGCCAGCAGCTTGAGGCCCGGGACAGGGGTTGAAAAACTGTTTTTT. Looking up the rest from reference TRBV5-6 and TRBJ1-4 gives the full variable domain: DAGVTQSPTHLIKTRGQQVTLRCSPKSGHDTVSWYQQALGQGPQFIFQYYEEEERQRGNFPDRFSGHQFPNYSSELNVNALLLGDSALYLCASSLRPGTGVEKLFFGSGTQLSVL.